One and the same sample provided the 24 T cell receptor beta chains below, sequenced in a study of CD8+ T cells in alopecia areata. cDNA prepared by RNA extraction and subsequent reverse transcription served as the template for sequencing. Sequencing used immunoSEQ multiplex PCR; TCRdb keeps in-frame clones, though not all of them. The sample contains about 100,000 clones, approximately 59% of which appear only once. Sequenced: CD8+ T cells sorted from blood. Receptors originate from a human donor in good health.

This clone has a handful of counts. The chain is built from TRBV13 and TRBJ1-1; D is perhaps TRBD1 (5 bases). This CDR3 region has 16 residues. The V end lost 5 bases, the J end lost 6 bases, and 22 bases lay between the germline ends. The V gene's germline CDR1 is PRHDT and CDR2 FYEKMQ (reference sequence). The CDR3 DNA follows: TGTGCCAGCAGCGTCGGAGGGGTTTTCGAAGTCCCTGAAGCTTTCTTT. Translating gives CASSVGGVFEVPEAFF. The variable domain in full, completed from reference TRBV13 and TRBJ1-1, reads AAGVIQSPRHLIKEKRETATLKCYPIPRHDTVYWYQQGPGQDPQFLISFYEKMQSDKGSIPDRFSAQQFSDYHSELNMSSLELGDSALYFCASSVGGVFEVPEAFFGQGTRLTVV.

The chain has TRBV29-1 and TRBJ2-1, with 7 nucleotides matching TRBD1. V was clipped by 1 base and J by 3 bases; unmatched bases: 6. Germline CDR1 and CDR2: SQVTM and ANQGSEA. The CDR3 contains 15 residues. The CDR3 DNA reads TGCAGCGTTGAAGTGACAGGGCCGCACTACAATGAGCAGTTCTTC. This codes for CSVEVTGPHYNEQFF.

The CDR3 loop is CSAEDSSGYTF. CDR3 bases: TGCAGTGCAGAGGACAGCTCGGGCTACACCTTC. The chain is built from TRBV20-1 and TRBJ1-2; tentatively, D is TRBD1 (6 bases). CDR1 DFQATT and CDR2 SNEGSKA come from the germline V gene (reference sequence). V was pared by 6 bases and J by 8 bases, with 13 bases between. This CDR3 is built from 11 residues.

V and J are TRBV6-5 and TRBJ2-4, with D perhaps matching TRBD2 (7 bases). V shed 6 bases and J shed 6 bases, with 15 bases lying between them. This CDR3 has 14 amino acids. CDR1 is MNHEY, CDR2 SVGAGI, per germline. The CDR3 sequence: CASRERGGGNIQYF. The CDR3 DNA reads as TGTGCCAGCAGGGAGCGGGGAGGGGGAAACATTCAGTACTTC.

The chain couples TRBV6-5 to TRBJ2-7; D is uncertain. CDR3 size: 13 residues. Germline-derived CDR1 and CDR2 are MNHEY and SVGAGI. V dropped 2 bases and J dropped 5 bases, with 10 bases sitting between them. The CDR3 coding sequence is TGTGCCAGCAGTTACGTTGGCAGCAACGAGCAGTACTTC. As protein: CASSYVGSNEQYF.

The CDR3 spells CASSQEWRLYGYTF. The CDR3 coding sequence is TGCGCCAGCAGCCAAGAATGGCGCTTATATGGCTACACCTTC. The chain combines TRBV4-1 with TRBJ1-2, with no clear D. CDR3 length equals 14 residues. Trimming took off 0 bases at V and 5 bases at J, with 10 bases between the two ends. Germline V CDR1 and CDR2: MGHRA, YSYEKL.

This clone showed up just a few times. This chain uses TRBV13 with TRBJ2-1; the D is unclear. V lost 1 base to trimming and J lost 10 bases, with 5 bases between them. The CDR3 runs to 11 residues. CDR1 and CDR2 (germline): PRHDT, FYEKMQ (reference sequence). CDR3 nucleotides: TGTGCCAGCAGCTTAGCCGGAGAGCAGTTCTTC. It yields the protein CASSLAGEQFF.

Only a few counts were recorded for this clone. The chain recombines TRBV7-8 with TRBJ2-2; TRBD1 might be the D (6 bases). CDR3 length equals 16 residues. Germline lookup yields CDR1 SGHVS and CDR2 FQNEAQ. V was pared by 5 bases and J by 4 bases, with 17 bases between. This CDR3 is CASSELGALGTGELFF. The CDR3 coding sequence is TGTGCCAGCAGCGAGTTGGGGGCGCTCGGCACCGGGGAGCTGTTTTTT.

The V call is TRBV6-5, the J call TRBJ1-5; 8 bases are a match to TRBD1. The CDR3 sequence is 13 residues long. Germline V gene data show CDR1 as MNHEY and CDR2 as SVGAGI. With V trimmed by 6 bases and J by 5 bases, 3 bases remained unmatched. The CDR3: CASSPGGHQPQHF. CDR3 DNA: TGTGCCAGCAGCCCAGGGGGCCATCAGCCCCAGCATTTT.

V usage is TRBV30 and J usage is TRBJ2-2; D not resolved. Germline values: CDR1 GTSNPN, CDR2 SVGIG (reference sequence). Trimming shortened V by 4 bases and J by 5 bases, and 5 bases separated the two germline ends. The CDR3 extends over 11 amino acids. CDR3 in amino acids: CAWKYTGELFF. Here the CDR3 DNA reads TGTGCCTGGAAATATACCGGGGAGCTGTTTTTT.

This clone was detected a few times. The V gene is TRBV25-1, the J gene TRBJ1-5, with TRBD1 identical over 7 bases. With 6 bases clipped from V and 2 bases from J, the junction kept 7 bases outside the gene matches. Germline CDR1 MGHDK, CDR2 SYGVNS. The CDR3 sequence is 15 residues long. In DNA form, the CDR3 reads TGTGCCAGCAGGGGCCCAGGGGGTGGCAATCAGCCCCAGCATTTT. Translation: CASRGPGGGNQPQHF.

The J gene is TRBJ1-1, the V gene TRBV7-8; D gene uncertain. Per germline, CDR1 SGHVS and CDR2 FQNEAQ. This CDR3 has 14 residues. Trimming pared 5 bases from V and 5 bases from J, leaving 15 bases between. The CDR3 protein is CASSPPLVGTEAFF. DNA of the CDR3: TGTGCCAGCAGCCCCCCCCTAGTTGGGACTGAAGCTTTCTTT.

The chain combines TRBV15 with TRBJ2-2; 7 bases align to TRBD1. Germline values: CDR1 LNHNV, CDR2 YYDKDF (reference sequence). There are 17 residues in the CDR3. V gave up 0 bases and J gave up 2 bases; unmatched junction bases: 6. CDR3 in amino acids: CATSREPDRVNTGELFF. In DNA, the CDR3 is TGTGCCACCAGCAGAGAACCCGACAGGGTAAACACCGGGGAGCTGTTTTTT.

The chain's CDR3 is CASSYSPLGEGEQYF. The DNA of the CDR3 is TGTGCCAGCAGTTATTCCCCCCTCGGGGAGGGTGAGCAGTACTTC. This chain uses TRBV6-5 with TRBJ2-7, with 7 bases lining up with TRBD2. This CDR3 is built from 15 residues. V was clipped by 3 bases and J by 7 bases; unmatched bases: 12. CDR1 is MNHEY, CDR2 SVGAGI, per germline.

The genes are TRBV15 and TRBJ2-1, with a weak D call TRBD2 (6 bases). This CDR3 has 16 amino acids. V was cut by 6 bases and J by 6 bases, with 21 bases left in between. Germline CDR1 LNHNV, CDR2 YYDKDF (reference sequence). The CDR3 protein is CATRGTLGNLSNEQFF. In nucleotides, the CDR3 is TGTGCCACCAGGGGGACTCTAGGGAATCTTAGCAATGAGCAGTTCTTC. Combining the CDR3 with reference TRBV15 and TRBJ2-1 gives the whole variable domain DAMVIQNPRYQVTQFGKPVTLSCSQTLNHNVMYWYQQKSSQAPKLLFHYYDKDFNNEADTPDNFQSRRPNTSFCFLDIRSPGLGDTAMYLCATRGTLGNLSNEQFFGPGTRLTVL.

This sequence joins TRBV4-3 and TRBJ2-7; D unclear. This CDR3 spans 12 amino acids. Looked up from germline, CDR1 is LGHNA and CDR2 is YSLEER. V lost 0 bases and J 7 bases, leaving 7 bases between the germline ends. Here the CDR3 reads CASSQDPTEQYF. The CDR3 DNA reads as TGCGCCAGCAGCCAAGATCCGACAGAGCAGTACTTC.

This clone was observed a handful of times. The chain carries TRBV4-2 and TRBJ2-5, with D maybe TRBD2 (5 bases). The CDR3 is 14 residues long. Germline V gives CDR1 LGHNA, CDR2 YNFKEQ. With 0 bases removed from V and 5 bases from J, the gap between germline ends came to 10 bases. In DNA form, the CDR3 reads TGTGCCAGCAGCCAAGACCTCCGAGGGGAGACCCAGTACTTC. It specifies CASSQDLRGETQYF.

The gene calls are TRBV7-6 and TRBJ2-7; 10 nucleotides agree with TRBD2. The ends lost 4 bases at V and 6 bases at J; junction bases unmatched: 9. Germline V lookup: CDR1 SGHVS, CDR2 FNYEAQ. This CDR3 region has 15 residues. The CDR3 bases are TGTGCCAGCAGCTCCCCGACTAGCGGGCCCGCCGAGCAGTACTTC. Protein: CASSSPTSGPAEQYF.

The chain couples TRBV19 to TRBJ1-1; the D is unclear. Germline CDR1 reads LNHDA; CDR2 reads SQIVND (reference sequence). The germline V and J ends were trimmed by 3 bases and 0 bases, with 11 bases remaining between them. The CDR3 contains 15 residues. The CDR3: CASSIEGPMNTEAFF. The CDR3 nucleotides read TGTGCCAGTAGTATCGAGGGCCCCATGAACACTGAAGCTTTCTTT.

This clone was counted only a few times. This rearrangement joins TRBV10-2 to TRBJ2-5, with 10 bases fitting TRBD2. This CDR3 comprises 15 residues. Germline-derived CDR1 and CDR2 are WSHSY and SAAADI. The trim removed 7 bases at V and 1 base at J, leaving 6 bases unmatched. The CDR3 DNA is TGCGCCAGCACCCGGCGGACTAGCGGCCAAGAGACCCAGTACTTC. Translation: CASTRRTSGQETQYF.

The chain carries TRBV5-1 and TRBJ1-1, with D unresolved. V was shortened by 3 bases and J by 4 bases, with 10 bases between the two germline ends. The CDR3 is made up of 13 amino acids. Germline-derived CDR1 and CDR2 are SGHRS and YFSETQ. Here the CDR3 DNA reads TGCGCCAGCAGCTGGAACGGCCCCACTGAAGCTTTCTTT. Amino acids: CASSWNGPTEAFF.

V gene TRBV28 combines with J gene TRBJ1-5; 10 bases map to TRBD1. The CDR3 consists of 15 residues. With 5 bases clipped from V and 6 bases from J, the junction kept 7 bases outside the gene matches. In germline, CDR1 is MDHEN, CDR2 SYDVKM. The CDR3 coding sequence is TGTGCCAGCAGTATCGCGCGGACAGGGGGTCAGCCCCAGCATTTT. Translating gives CASSIARTGGQPQHF. The full variable domain, rest sourced from reference TRBV28 and TRBJ1-5, is DVKVTQSSRYLVKRTGEKVFLECVQDMDHENMFWYRQDPGLGLRLIYFSYDVKMKEKGDIPEGYSVSREKKERFSLILESASTNQTSMYLCASSIARTGGQPQHFGDGTRLSIL.

This clone was seen only a few times. The chain links TRBV13 to TRBJ2-2; D not certain. Germline V lookup: CDR1 PRHDT, CDR2 FYEKMQ (reference sequence). CDR3 length: 12 amino acids. The ends were cut back, 6 bases at V and 6 bases at J, with 8 bases in the middle. CDR3 protein: CASRRAAGELFF. DNA for the CDR3: TGTGCCAGCAGACGAGCCGCCGGGGAGCTGTTTTTT. Complete variable domain (other parts from reference TRBV13 and TRBJ2-2): AAGVIQSPRHLIKEKRETATLKCYPIPRHDTVYWYQQGPGQDPQFLISFYEKMQSDKGSIPDRFSAQQFSDYHSELNMSSLELGDSALYFCASRRAAGELFFGEGSRLTVL.

The chain carries TRBV7-9 and TRBJ1-2, with 8 bases identical to TRBD1. The CDR3 loop spans 16 amino acids. Germline lookup yields CDR1 SEHNR and CDR2 FQNEAQ (reference sequence). Trimming cost V 4 bases and J 8 bases; bases outside gene matches: 15. CDR3 coding DNA: TGTGCCAGCAGCTCTAGTGTATCGGACAGGGTTGAAGGCTACACCTTC. Translating gives CASSSSVSDRVEGYTF.